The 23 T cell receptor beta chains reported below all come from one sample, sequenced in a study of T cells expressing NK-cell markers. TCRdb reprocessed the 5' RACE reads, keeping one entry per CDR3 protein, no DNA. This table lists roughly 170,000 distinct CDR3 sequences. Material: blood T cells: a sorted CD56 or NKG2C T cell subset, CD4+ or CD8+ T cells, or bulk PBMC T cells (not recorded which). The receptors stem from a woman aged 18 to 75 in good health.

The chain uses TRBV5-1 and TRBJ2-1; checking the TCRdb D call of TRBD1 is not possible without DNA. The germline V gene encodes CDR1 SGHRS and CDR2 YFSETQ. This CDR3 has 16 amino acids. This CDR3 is CASSLGGDSIYNEQFF. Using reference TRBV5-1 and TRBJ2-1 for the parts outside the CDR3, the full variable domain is KAGVTQTPRYLIKTRGQQVTLSCSPISGHRSVSWYQQTPGQGLQFLFEYFSETQRNKGNFPGRFSGRQFSNSRSEMNVSTLELGDSALYLCASSLGGDSIYNEQFFGPGTRLTVL.

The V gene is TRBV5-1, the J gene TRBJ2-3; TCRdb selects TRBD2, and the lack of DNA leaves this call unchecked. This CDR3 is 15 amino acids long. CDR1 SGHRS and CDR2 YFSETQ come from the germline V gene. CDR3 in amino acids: CASRLTSGSTDTQYF.

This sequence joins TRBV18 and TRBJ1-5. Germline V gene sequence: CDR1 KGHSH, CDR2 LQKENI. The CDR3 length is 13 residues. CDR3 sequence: CASSPWQDQPQHF.

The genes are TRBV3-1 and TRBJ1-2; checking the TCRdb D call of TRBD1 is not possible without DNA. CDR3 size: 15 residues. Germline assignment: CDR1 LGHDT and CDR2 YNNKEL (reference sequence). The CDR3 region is CASSQAAGQVYGYTF.

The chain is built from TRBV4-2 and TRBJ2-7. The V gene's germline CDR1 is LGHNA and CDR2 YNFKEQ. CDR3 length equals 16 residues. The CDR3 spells CASSQDTAARRYEQYF.

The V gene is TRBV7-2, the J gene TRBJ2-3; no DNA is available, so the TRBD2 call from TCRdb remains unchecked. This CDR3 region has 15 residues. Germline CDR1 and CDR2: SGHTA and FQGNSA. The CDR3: CASSNLAGTTDTQYF.

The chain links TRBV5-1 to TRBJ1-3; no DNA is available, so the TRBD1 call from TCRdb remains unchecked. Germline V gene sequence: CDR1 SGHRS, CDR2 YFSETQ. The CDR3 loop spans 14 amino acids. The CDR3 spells CASSGGGDGNTIYF.

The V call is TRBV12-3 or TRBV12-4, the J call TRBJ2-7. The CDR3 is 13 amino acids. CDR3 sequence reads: CASSAGTSYEQYF.

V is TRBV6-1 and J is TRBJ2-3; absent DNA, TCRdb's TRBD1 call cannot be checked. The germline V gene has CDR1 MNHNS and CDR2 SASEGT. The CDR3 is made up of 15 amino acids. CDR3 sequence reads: CASSERGRGIDTQYF.

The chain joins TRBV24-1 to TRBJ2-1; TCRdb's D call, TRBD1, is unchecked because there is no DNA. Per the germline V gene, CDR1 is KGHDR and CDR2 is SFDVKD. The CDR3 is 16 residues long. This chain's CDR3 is CATSAYAPGPYNEQFF.

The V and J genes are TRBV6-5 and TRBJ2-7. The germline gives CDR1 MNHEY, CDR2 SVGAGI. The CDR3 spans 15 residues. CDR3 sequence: CASSYSRGMVNEQYF.

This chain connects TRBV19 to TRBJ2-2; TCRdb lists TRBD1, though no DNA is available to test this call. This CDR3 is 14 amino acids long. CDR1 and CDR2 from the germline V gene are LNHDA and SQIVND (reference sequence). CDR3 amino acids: CASWRTGNTGELFF.

The CDR3 sequence: CASSLDRAGLLQEQYF. The chain employs TRBV11-2 and TRBJ2-7; TCRdb returns TRBD1, unconfirmable since there is no DNA. The CDR3 sequence is 16 residues long. The germline V gene encodes CDR1 SGHAT and CDR2 FQNNGV.

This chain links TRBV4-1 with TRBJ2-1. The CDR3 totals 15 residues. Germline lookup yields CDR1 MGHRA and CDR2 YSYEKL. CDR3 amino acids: CASSQVLTGHNEQFF.

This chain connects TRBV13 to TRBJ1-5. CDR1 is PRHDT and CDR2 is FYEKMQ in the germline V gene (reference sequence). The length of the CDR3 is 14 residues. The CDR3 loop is CASSLGQLNQPQHF.

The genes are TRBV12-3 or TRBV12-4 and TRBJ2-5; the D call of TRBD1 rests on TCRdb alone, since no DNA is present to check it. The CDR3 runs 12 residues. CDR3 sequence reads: CASSTDRETQYF.

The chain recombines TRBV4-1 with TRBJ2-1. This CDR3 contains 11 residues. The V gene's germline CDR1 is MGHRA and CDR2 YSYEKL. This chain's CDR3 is CASSQVEEQFF.

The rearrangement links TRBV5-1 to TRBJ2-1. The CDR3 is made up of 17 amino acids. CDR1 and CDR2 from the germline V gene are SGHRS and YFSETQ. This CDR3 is CASSLTPVSSSYNEQFF.

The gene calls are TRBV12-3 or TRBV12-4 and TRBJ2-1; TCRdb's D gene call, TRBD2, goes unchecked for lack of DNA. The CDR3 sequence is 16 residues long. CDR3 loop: CASSLGPLLAANEQFF.

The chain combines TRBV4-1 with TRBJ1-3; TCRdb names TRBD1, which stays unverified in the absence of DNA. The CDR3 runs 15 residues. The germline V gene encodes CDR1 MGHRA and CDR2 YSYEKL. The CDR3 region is CASSQDSGTGNTIYF.

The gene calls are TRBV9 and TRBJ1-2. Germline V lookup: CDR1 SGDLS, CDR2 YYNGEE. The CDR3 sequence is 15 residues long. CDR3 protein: CASSPSGQSNYGYTF.

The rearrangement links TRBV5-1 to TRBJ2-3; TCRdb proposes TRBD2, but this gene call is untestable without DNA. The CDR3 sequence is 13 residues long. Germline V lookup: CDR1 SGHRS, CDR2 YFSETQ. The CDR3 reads CASSEDGLSKKYF.

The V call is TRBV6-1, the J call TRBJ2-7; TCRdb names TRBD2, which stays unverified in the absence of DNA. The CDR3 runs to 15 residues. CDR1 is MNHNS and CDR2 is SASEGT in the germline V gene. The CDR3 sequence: CASSPRQGGLYEQYF.